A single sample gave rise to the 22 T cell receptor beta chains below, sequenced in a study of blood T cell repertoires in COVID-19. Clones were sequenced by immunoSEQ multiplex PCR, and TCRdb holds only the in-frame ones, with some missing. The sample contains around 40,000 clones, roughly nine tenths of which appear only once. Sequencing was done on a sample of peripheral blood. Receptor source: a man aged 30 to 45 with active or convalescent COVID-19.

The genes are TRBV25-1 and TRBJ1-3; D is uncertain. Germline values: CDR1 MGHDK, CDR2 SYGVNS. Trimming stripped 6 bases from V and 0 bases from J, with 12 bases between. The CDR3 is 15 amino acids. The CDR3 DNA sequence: TGTGCCAGCAGCGTAACGTCGAGCTCTGGAAACACCATATATTTT. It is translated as CASSVTSSSGNTIYF. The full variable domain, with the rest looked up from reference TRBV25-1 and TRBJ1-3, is EADIYQTPRYLVIGTGKKITLECSQTMGHDKMYWYQQDPGMELHLIHYSYGVNSTEKGDLSSESTVSRIRTEHFPLTLESARPSHTSQYLCASSVTSSSGNTIYFGEGSWLTVV.

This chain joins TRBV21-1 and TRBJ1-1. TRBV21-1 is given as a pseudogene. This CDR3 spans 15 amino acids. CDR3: CASSKVSRLRDEAFF. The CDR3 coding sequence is TGTGCCAGCAGCAAAGTATCTCGGTTGAGGGATGAAGCTTTCTTT.

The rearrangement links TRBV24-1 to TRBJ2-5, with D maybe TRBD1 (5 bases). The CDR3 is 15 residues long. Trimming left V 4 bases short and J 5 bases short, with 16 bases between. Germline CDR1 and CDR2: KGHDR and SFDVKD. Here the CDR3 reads CATSDSFRVGETQYF. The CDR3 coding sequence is TGTGCCACCAGTGACTCGTTCAGGGTCGGGGAGACCCAGTACTTC.

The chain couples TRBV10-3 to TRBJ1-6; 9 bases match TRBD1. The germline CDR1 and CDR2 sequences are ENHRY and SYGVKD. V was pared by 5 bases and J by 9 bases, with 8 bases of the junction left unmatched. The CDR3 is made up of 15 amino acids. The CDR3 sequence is CAISPGTGRGSPLHF. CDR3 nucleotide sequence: TGTGCCATCAGTCCCGGGACAGGGAGGGGTTCACCCCTCCACTTT.

This chain's CDR3 is CASSPGQLSTDTQYF. CDR3 bases: TGTGCCAGCTCACCAGGACAGCTTAGCACAGATACGCAGTATTTT. The rearrangement links TRBV18 to TRBJ2-3; TRBD1 is a possible D gene (6 bases). Germline CDR1 KGHSH, CDR2 LQKENI. The CDR3 has 15 amino acids. The V and J ends lost 2 bases and 0 bases respectively, with 9 bases between them.

This chain's CDR3 is CASDGTGTGANVLTF. The CDR3 DNA follows: TGTGCCAGCGACGGGACAGGGACTGGGGCCAACGTCCTGACTTTC. This chain connects TRBV9 to TRBJ2-6, with 9 bases that match TRBD1. Trimming cost V 7 bases and J 2 bases; bases outside gene matches: 4. This CDR3 region has 15 residues. CDR1 SGDLS and CDR2 YYNGEE come from the germline V gene. Complete variable domain (other parts from reference TRBV9 and TRBJ2-6): DSGVTQTPKHLITATGQRVTLRCSPRSGDLSVYWYQQSLDQGLQFLIQYYNGEERAKGNILERFSAQQFPDLHSELNLSSLELGDSALYFCASDGTGTGANVLTFGAGSRLTVL.

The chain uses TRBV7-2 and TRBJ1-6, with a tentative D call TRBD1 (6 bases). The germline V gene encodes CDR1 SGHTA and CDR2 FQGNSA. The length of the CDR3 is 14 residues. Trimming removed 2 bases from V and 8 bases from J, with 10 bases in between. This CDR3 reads CASSLRQVDSPLHF. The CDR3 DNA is TGTGCCAGCAGCTTACGACAGGTCGATTCACCCCTCCACTTT.

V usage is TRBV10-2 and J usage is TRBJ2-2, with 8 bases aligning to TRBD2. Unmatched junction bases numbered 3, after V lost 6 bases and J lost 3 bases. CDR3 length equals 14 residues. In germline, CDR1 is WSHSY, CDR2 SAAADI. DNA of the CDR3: TGCGCCAGCAGAGCGGGGGCTGACACCGGGGAGCTGTTTTTT. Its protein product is CASRAGADTGELFF.

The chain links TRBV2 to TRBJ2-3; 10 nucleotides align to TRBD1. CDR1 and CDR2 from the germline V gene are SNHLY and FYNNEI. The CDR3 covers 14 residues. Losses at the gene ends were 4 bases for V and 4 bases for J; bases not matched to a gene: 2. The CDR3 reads CASSGQGAPDTQYF. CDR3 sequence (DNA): TGTGCCAGCAGTGGACAGGGGGCCCCAGATACGCAGTATTTT. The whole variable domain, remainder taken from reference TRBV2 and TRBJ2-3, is EPEVTQTPSHQVTQMGQEVILRCVPISNHLYFYWYRQILGQKVEFLVSFYNNEISEKSEIFDDQFSVERPDGSNFTLKIRSTKLEDSAMYFCASSGQGAPDTQYFGPGTRLTVL.

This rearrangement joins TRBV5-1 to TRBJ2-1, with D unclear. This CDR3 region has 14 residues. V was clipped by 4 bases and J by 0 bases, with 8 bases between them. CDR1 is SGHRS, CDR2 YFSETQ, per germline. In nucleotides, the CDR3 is TGCGCCAGCAGCCCCGTGAGCTCCTACAATGAGCAGTTCTTC. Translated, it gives CASSPVSSYNEQFF.

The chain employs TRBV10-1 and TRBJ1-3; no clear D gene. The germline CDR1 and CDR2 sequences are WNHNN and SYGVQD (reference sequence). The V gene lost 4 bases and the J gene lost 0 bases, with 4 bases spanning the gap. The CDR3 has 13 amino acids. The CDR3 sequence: CASSASSGNTIYF. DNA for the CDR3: TGCGCCAGCAGTGCCAGCTCTGGAAACACCATATATTTT.

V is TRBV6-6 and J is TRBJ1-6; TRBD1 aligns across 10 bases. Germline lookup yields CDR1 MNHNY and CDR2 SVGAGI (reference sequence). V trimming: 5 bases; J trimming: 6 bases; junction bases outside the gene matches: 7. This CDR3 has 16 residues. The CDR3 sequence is CASSPIGDRGNSPLHF. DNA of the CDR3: TGTGCCAGCAGTCCCATTGGGGACAGGGGTAATTCACCCCTCCACTTT.

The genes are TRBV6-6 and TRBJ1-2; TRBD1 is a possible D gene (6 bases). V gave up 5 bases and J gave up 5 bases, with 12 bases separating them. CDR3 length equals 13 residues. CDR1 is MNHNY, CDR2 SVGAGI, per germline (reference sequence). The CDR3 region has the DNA TGTGCCAGCAGTCTCGGACAGCTATATGGCTACACCTTC. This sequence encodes CASSLGQLYGYTF.

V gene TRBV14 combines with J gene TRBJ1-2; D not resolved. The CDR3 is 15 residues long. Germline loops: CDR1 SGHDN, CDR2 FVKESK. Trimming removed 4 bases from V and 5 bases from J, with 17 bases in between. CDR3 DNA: TGTGCCAGCAGCCTTCGTCCGGCAGGCCTATATGGCTACACCTTC. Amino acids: CASSLRPAGLYGYTF.

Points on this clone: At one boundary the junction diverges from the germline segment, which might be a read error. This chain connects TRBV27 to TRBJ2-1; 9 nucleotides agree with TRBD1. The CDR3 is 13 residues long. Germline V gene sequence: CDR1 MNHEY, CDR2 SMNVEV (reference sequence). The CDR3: CASSLSMGQGGVF. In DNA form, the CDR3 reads TGTGCCAGCAGTTTATCGATGGGACAGGGTGGGGTCTTC.

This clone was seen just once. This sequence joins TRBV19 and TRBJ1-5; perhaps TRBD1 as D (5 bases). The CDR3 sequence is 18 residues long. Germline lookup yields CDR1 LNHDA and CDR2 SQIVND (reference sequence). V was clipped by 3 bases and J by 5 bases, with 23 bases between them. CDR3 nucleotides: TGTGCCAGTAGTATTGGACCCCGGCAGACAGCCCTTTATCAGCCCCAGCATTTT. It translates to CASSIGPRQTALYQPQHF.

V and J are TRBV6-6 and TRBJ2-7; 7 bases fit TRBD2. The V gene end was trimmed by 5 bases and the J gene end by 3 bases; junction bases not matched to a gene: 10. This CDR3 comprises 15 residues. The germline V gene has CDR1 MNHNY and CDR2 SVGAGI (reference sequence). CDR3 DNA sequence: TGTGCCAGCAGTCATACTAGCGCGCCCCTCTACGAGCAGTACGTC. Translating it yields CASSHTSAPLYEQYV.

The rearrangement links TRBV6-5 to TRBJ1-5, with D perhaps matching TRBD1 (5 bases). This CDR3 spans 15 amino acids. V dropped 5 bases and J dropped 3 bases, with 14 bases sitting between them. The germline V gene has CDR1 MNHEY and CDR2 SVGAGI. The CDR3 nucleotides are TGTGCCAGCAGTCCGGACGGACACCACAATCAGCCCCAGCATTTT. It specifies CASSPDGHHNQPQHF.

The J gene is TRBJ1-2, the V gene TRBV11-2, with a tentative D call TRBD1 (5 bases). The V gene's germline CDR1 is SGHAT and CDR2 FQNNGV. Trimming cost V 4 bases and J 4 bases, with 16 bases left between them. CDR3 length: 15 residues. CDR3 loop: CASSYGQGSIYGYTF. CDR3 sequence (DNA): TGTGCCAGCAGCTACGGACAAGGCTCAATCTATGGCTACACCTTC. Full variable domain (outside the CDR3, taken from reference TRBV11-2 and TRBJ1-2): EAGVAQSPRYKIIEKRQSVAFWCNPISGHATLYWYQQILGQGPKLLIQFQNNGVVDDSQLPKDRFSAERLKGVDSTLKIQPAKLEDSAVYLCASSYGQGSIYGYTFGSGTRLTVV.

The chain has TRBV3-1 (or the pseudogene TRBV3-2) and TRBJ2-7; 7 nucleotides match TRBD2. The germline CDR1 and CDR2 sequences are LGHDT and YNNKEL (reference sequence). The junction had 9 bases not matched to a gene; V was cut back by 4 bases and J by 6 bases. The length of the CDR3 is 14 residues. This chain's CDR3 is CASSPGLRGSEQYF. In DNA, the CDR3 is TGTGCCAGCAGCCCGGGACTCCGCGGGAGCGAGCAGTACTTC.

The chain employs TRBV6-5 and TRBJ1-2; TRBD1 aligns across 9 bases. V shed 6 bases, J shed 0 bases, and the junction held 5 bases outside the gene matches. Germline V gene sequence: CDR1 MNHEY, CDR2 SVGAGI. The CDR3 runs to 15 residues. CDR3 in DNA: TGTGCCAGCAGCGCGGGGACAGGGTCTAACTATGGCTACACCTTC. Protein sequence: CASSAGTGSNYGYTF.

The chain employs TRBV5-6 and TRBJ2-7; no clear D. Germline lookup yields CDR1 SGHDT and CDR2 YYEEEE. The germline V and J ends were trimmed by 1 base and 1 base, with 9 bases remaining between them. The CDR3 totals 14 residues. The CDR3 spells CASSLWQVSYEQYF. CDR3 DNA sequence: TGTGCCAGCAGCTTGTGGCAGGTTTCCTACGAGCAGTACTTC.